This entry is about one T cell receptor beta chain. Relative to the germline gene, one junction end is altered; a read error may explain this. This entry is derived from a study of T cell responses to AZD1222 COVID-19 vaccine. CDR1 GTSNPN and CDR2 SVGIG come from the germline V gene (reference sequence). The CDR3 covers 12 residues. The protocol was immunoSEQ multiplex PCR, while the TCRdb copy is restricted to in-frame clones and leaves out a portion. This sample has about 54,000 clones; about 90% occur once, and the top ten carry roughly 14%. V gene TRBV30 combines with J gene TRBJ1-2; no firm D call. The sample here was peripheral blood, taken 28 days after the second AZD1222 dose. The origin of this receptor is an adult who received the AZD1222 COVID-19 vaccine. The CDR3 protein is CAWSEDNHGYTF. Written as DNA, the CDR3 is TGTGCCTGGAGTGAGGATAACCATGGCTACACCTTC.